This T cell receptor (beta chain) was recovered during a study of T cell responses to AZD1222 COVID-19 vaccine. Some clones are missing from TCRdb's copy, which holds only in-frame ones; the method was immunoSEQ multiplex PCR. The table has approximately 140,000 clones, less than 95% seen once. Germline V gives CDR1 LGHDT, CDR2 YNNKEL (reference sequence). The ends were cut back, 1 base at V and 4 bases at J, with 10 bases in the middle. The CDR3 extends over 14 amino acids. The chain uses TRBV3-1 (or the pseudogene TRBV3-2) and TRBJ1-1; D ambiguous. This material consisted of peripheral blood, taken on day 0 of AZD1222 vaccination. The TCR originated in an adult in good health. CDR3 sequence: CASSQVGMGTEAFF. CDR3 nucleotide sequence: TGTGCCAGCAGCCAAGTCGGTATGGGCACTGAAGCTTTCTTT.